There are many counts of the clone carrying this T cell receptor (beta chain). The data were taken from a study of T cells in Graves' hyperthyroidism and ophthalmopathy. Amplified regions were TCR beta CDR3 sequences from RNA transcripts. The TCR CDR3 was amplified in a first-round RT-PCR using the HTBI primer set. MiXCR, run by TCRdb on the multiplex PCR reads, gives a single entry per CDR3 protein. The table lists 640,000 or so distinct CDR3 sequences, about 14% of them singletons, with around 4.5% in the top ten. The CDR3 extends over 14 amino acids. Looked up from germline, CDR1 is MNHEY and CDR2 is SVGAGI. Trimming cost V 2 bases and J 4 bases, with 12 bases left between them.

This clonotype was obtained from a woman aged 40 to 55 with Graves' ophthalmopathy. This chain joins TRBV6-5 and TRBJ2-7; the D gene is possibly TRBD1 (6 bases). The specimen sequenced was blood. The DNA for the CDR3 is TGTGCCAGCAGTTACAATTGGGGGCAATACGAGCAGTACTTC. Its translation is CASSYNWGQYEQYF.